A selection of T cell receptor beta chains follows, all from one sample in a study of T cells in Graves' hyperthyroidism and ophthalmopathy. From the multiplex PCR reads, TCRdb called clonotypes with MiXCR, one entry per CDR3 protein. The sample holds 500,000 to 650,000 distinct CDR3 sequences, around 15% seen once. The sample was blood. These receptors came from a woman aged 40 to 50 with Graves' hyperthyroidism. Each CDR3 is given with its conserved first and last residue. The order of the fields is J gene, clone size, V gene, D gene, CDR3 protein, CDR3 DNA. A D gene is named only where the DNA matches it firmly. The listing skips clone size in some rows; elsewhere it reads once, few, many or a size class.

J gene: TRBJ2-1
clone size: many
V gene: TRBV6-1
D gene: -
CDR3 protein: CASTRDRSYNEQFF
CDR3 DNA: TGTGCCAGCACCCGGGACCGATCCTACAATGAGCAGTTCTTC

J gene: TRBJ1-5
clone size: -
V gene: TRBV28
D gene: -
CDR3 protein: CASSPPLRLISNQPQHF
CDR3 DNA: TGTGCCAGCAGTCCTCCCCTCAGGCTGATTAGCAATCAGCCCCAGCATTTT

J gene: TRBJ2-5
clone size: many
V gene: TRBV6-6
D gene: TRBD2
CDR3 protein: CASSYSGTSGTGGETQYF
CDR3 DNA: TGTGCCAGCAGTTACTCGGGGACTAGCGGGACCGGGGGAGAGACCCAGTACTTC

J gene: TRBJ1-1
clone size: many
V gene: TRBV6-2/TRBV6-3
D gene: -
CDR3 protein: CASRGGMSTEAFF
CDR3 DNA: TGTGCCTCTCGAGGGGGGATGAGCACTGAAGCTTTCTTT

J gene: TRBJ2-7
clone size: many
V gene: TRBV6-1
D gene: -
CDR3 protein: CASRSVAYEQYF
CDR3 DNA: TGTGCCAGCAGATCGGTAGCTTACGAGCAGTACTTC

J gene: TRBJ1-5
clone size: -
V gene: TRBV7-8
D gene: -
CDR3 protein: CASSLAVSNQPQHF
CDR3 DNA: TGTGCCAGCAGCTTAGCAGTTAGCAATCAGCCCCAGCATTTT

J gene: TRBJ1-4
clone size: few
V gene: TRBV5-1
D gene: TRBD1
CDR3 protein: CASSPDRGTYNEKLFF
CDR3 DNA: TGCGCCAGCAGCCCAGACAGGGGGACTTACAATGAAAAACTGTTTTTT

J gene: TRBJ1-3
clone size: -
V gene: TRBV19
D gene: -
CDR3 protein: CASSTRDAVWGNSGNTIYF
CDR3 DNA: TGTGCCAGTTCTACCAGGGACGCCGTTTGGGGTAACTCTGGAAACACCATATATTTT

J gene: TRBJ2-1
clone size: many
V gene: TRBV20-1
D gene: TRBD2
CDR3 protein: CSASSGRRSYNEQFF
CDR3 DNA: TGCAGTGCGAGTAGCGGGAGGCGTTCCTACAATGAGCAGTTCTTC

J gene: TRBJ2-1
clone size: few
V gene: TRBV28
D gene: TRBD1
CDR3 protein: CASSQGQGLTNEQFF
CDR3 DNA: TGTGCCAGCAGTCAAGGACAGGGGCTAACCAATGAGCAGTTCTTC

J gene: TRBJ1-1
clone size: many
V gene: TRBV3-1
D gene: TRBD1
CDR3 protein: CASSQIQGAEAFF
CDR3 DNA: TGTGCCAGCAGCCAAATACAGGGGGCAGAAGCTTTCTTT

J gene: TRBJ2-7
clone size: many
V gene: TRBV6-5
D gene: -
CDR3 protein: CASSYIQDSYEQYF
CDR3 DNA: TGTGCCAGCAGTTATATCCAGGACTCCTACGAGCAGTACTTC

J gene: TRBJ1-1
clone size: many
V gene: TRBV12-3/TRBV12-4
D gene: -
CDR3 protein: CASSFGGVEAFF
CDR3 DNA: TGTGCCAGCAGTTTCGGGGGAGTGGAAGCTTTCTTT

J gene: TRBJ2-2
clone size: many
V gene: TRBV6-1
D gene: -
CDR3 protein: CASSVQGSGELFF
CDR3 DNA: TGTGCCAGCAGTGTCCAGGGTTCCGGGGAGCTGTTTTTT

J gene: TRBJ2-1
clone size: many
V gene: TRBV18
D gene: TRBD1
CDR3 protein: CASSPLGQDRNEQFF
CDR3 DNA: TGTGCCAGCTCACCACTAGGACAGGATCGGAATGAGCAGTTCTTC

J gene: TRBJ2-7
clone size: -
V gene: TRBV24-1
D gene: -
CDR3 protein: CATSDFYEQYF
CDR3 DNA: TGTGCCACCAGTGATTTCTACGAGCAGTACTTC

J gene: TRBJ2-7
clone size: many
V gene: TRBV7-9
D gene: TRBD1
CDR3 protein: CASSPPEDGTGAEQYF
CDR3 DNA: TGTGCCAGCAGCCCACCGGAGGACGGGACAGGGGCCGAGCAGTACTTC

J gene: TRBJ1-4
clone size: -
V gene: TRBV28
D gene: -
CDR3 protein: CASSLGARGEKLFF
CDR3 DNA: TGTGCCAGCAGTTTAGGGGCGAGAGGTGAAAAACTGTTTTTT

J gene: TRBJ1-2
clone size: -
V gene: TRBV30
D gene: -
CDR3 protein: CAWSVLEGRAPRGYTF
CDR3 DNA: TGTGCCTGGAGTGTACTCGAAGGCAGGGCCCCCCGTGGCTACACCTTC

J gene: TRBJ2-7
clone size: many
V gene: TRBV7-9
D gene: -
CDR3 protein: CASSLVGGSYEQYF
CDR3 DNA: TGTGCCAGCAGCTTAGTAGGGGGGTCCTACGAGCAGTACTTC

J gene: TRBJ1-2
clone size: -
V gene: TRBV19
D gene: -
CDR3 protein: CASSLTARAVYGYTF
CDR3 DNA: TGTGCCAGTAGTCTTACGGCCAGGGCGGTCTATGGCTACACCTTC

J gene: TRBJ2-6
clone size: many
V gene: TRBV2
D gene: -
CDR3 protein: CATFPQVAGANVLTF
CDR3 DNA: TGTGCAACTTTCCCACAGGTCGCTGGGGCCAACGTCCTGACTTTC

J gene: TRBJ2-2
clone size: -
V gene: TRBV24-1
D gene: TRBD1
CDR3 protein: CATSATGTNTGELFF
CDR3 DNA: TGTGCCACCAGTGCGACAGGGACGAACACCGGGGAGCTGTTTTTT